Below are 8 T cell receptor beta chains sequenced from a single sample in a study of shared clonotypes between healthy human individuals. Sequenced by immunoSEQ multiplex PCR; TCRdb stores in-frame clones only, minus some. The sample includes 1,400,000 or so clones, approximately 98.5% of them seen just once. The sample comprised naive CD4+ T cells sorted from blood. Subset given: CD45RA+ positively selected. The receptor set was obtained from a man younger than 45 in good health.

This chain links TRBV19 with TRBJ2-3, with TRBD1 matching over 10 bases. CDR1 LNHDA and CDR2 SQIVND come from the germline V gene (reference sequence). The CDR3 has 16 amino acids. The trim removed 10 bases at V and 6 bases at J, leaving 16 bases unmatched. DNA for the CDR3: TGTGCCACCTTCGGGAACCGGGACAGGGGTCGTGATACGCAGTATTTT. Residues: CATFGNRDRGRDTQYF.

J is TRBJ1-4 and V is TRBV11-2; 7 bases line up with TRBD1. The germline gives CDR1 SGHAT, CDR2 FQNNGV. The CDR3 runs to 15 residues. The ends lost 1 base at V and 6 bases at J; junction bases unmatched: 5. CDR3 amino acids: CASSLVPGGHEKLFF. CDR3 bases: TGTGCCAGCAGCTTAGTTCCAGGGGGTCATGAAAAACTGTTTTTT.

This rearrangement joins TRBV25-1 to TRBJ1-3; D possibly corresponds to TRBD1 (5 bases). Trimming stripped 5 bases from V and 0 bases from J, with 17 bases between. The CDR3 totals 17 residues. Germline V gene sequence: CDR1 MGHDK, CDR2 SYGVNS. The CDR3 is CASSLVGDGPSGNTIYF. DNA for the CDR3: TGTGCCAGCAGTCTAGTGGGGGATGGCCCCTCTGGAAACACCATATATTTT. The whole variable domain, remainder taken from reference TRBV25-1 and TRBJ1-3, is EADIYQTPRYLVIGTGKKITLECSQTMGHDKMYWYQQDPGMELHLIHYSYGVNSTEKGDLSSESTVSRIRTEHFPLTLESARPSHTSQYLCASSLVGDGPSGNTIYFGEGSWLTVV.

The chain carries TRBV10-2 and TRBJ2-7; TRBD2 matches 7 bases. CDR3 length: 13 amino acids. The trim removed 8 bases at V and 2 bases at J, leaving 6 bases unmatched. Germline V gene sequence: CDR1 WSHSY, CDR2 SAAADI. CDR3 DNA sequence: TGCGCCAGCCTCCGCGGGAGCGCCTACGAGCAGTACTTC. Its protein product is CASLRGSAYEQYF.

The chain joins TRBV5-6 to TRBJ2-7; D is unclear. Trimming pared 3 bases from V and 9 bases from J, leaving 22 bases between. This CDR3 has 15 residues. Germline V lookup: CDR1 SGHDT, CDR2 YYEEEE. The CDR3 DNA reads as TGTGCCAGCAGCTCTTTCTTGCCGGGTCTTGCTGCGCAGTACTTC. This gives the protein CASSSFLPGLAAQYF.

V is TRBV28 and J is TRBJ2-7; possibly TRBD2 for D (5 bases). The CDR3 has 15 residues. In germline, CDR1 is MDHEN, CDR2 SYDVKM. The V end was cut by 7 bases, the J end by 7 bases, with 23 bases between. The chain's CDR3 is CASTSRGAAKQEQYF. The CDR3 region has the DNA TGTGCCAGCACCTCTCGGGGAGCGGCCAAGCAGGAGCAGTACTTC. Variable domain in full (rest from reference TRBV28 and TRBJ2-7): DVKVTQSSRYLVKRTGEKVFLECVQDMDHENMFWYRQDPGLGLRLIYFSYDVKMKEKGDIPEGYSVSREKKERFSLILESASTNQTSMYLCASTSRGAAKQEQYFGPGTRLTVT.

The CDR3 protein is CASSVWTSGSRELFF. In nucleotides, the CDR3 is TGTGCCAGCAGCGTCTGGACTAGCGGGAGCCGGGAGCTGTTTTTT. This chain uses TRBV7-8 with TRBJ2-2; 13 nucleotides align to TRBD2. Germline lookup yields CDR1 SGHVS and CDR2 FQNEAQ. Trimming at V came to 5 bases and at J to 9 bases, leaving 6 bases not matched to a gene. This CDR3 contains 15 residues.

The chain is built from TRBV9 and TRBJ2-7; 7 nucleotides align to TRBD1. This CDR3 comprises 16 residues. From germline, CDR1 is SGDLS and CDR2 YYNGEE. V lost 0 bases to trimming and J lost 6 bases; unmatched junction nucleotides: 12. CDR3 nucleotides: TGTGCCAGCAGCGTAGGAGAAAGATGGACAGGATTCGAGCAGTACTTC. Residues: CASSVGERWTGFEQYF.